Sequencing of this TCR beta chain was carried out in a study of cytomegalovirus exposure and HLA in healthy donors. The CDR3 runs 15 residues. The germline CDR1 and CDR2 sequences are MNHNS and SASEGT. Trimming removed 2 bases from V and 3 bases from J, with 14 bases in between. The study ran its PCR with 60 Vbeta and 13 Jbeta primers. As handled by the study authors: The authors later counted around 80 million unique TCR beta chains, 9.5 million to 11 million of them shared. The method was immunoSEQ multiplex PCR; TCRdb's version includes in-frame clones alone and lacks a portion of them. The DNA was the basis for D and trimming; V, J and clone size are from that table. This table holds around 160,000 clones, 68% found once. In the case of this clone: What it binds is unknown.

Whole-study results and caveats: Earlier analysis looked at TCR beta V segments, and most were productive about 90% or about 30% of the time. Reportedly, diagnosis of cytomegalovirus status by the classifier showed high specificity and sensitivity.

This TCR was sampled from a young woman in good health and CMV-seropositive. The sequenced material came from PBMCs. The chain uses TRBV6-1 and TRBJ2-7; D might be TRBD2 (6 bases). DNA for the CDR3: TGTGCCAGCAGTGAAATGGAGGGGCTTGGCTACGAGCAGTACTTC. Protein: CASSEMEGLGYEQYF.